The 23 T cell receptor beta chains below all came from one sample that was sequenced in a study of CD8 T cells in ankylosing spondylitis. Overall study findings and caveats: Characteristic, it appeared, of ankylosing spondylitis blood was a TCR beta motif of seven or eight highly homologous variants.

These receptors lack a known antigen. MiXCR was run by TCRdb on the 5' RACE reads, yielding one entry per CDR3 protein. The table lists about 700,000 distinct CDR3 sequences, about 20% of them singletons. Sequenced sample: blood, either unsorted or a sorted T cell fraction (not recorded which). These receptors originate from a male donor with ankylosing spondylitis.

This rearrangement joins TRBV7-8 to TRBJ2-5; D gene ambiguous. The V gene's germline CDR1 is SGHVS and CDR2 FQNEAQ. The CDR3 spans 13 residues. Trimming pared 1 base from V and 4 bases from J, leaving 7 bases between. CDR3 loop: CASSLVLVETQYF. The CDR3 DNA sequence: TGTGCCAGCAGCTTAGTTCTGGTAGAGACCCAGTACTTC.

This sequence joins TRBV29-1 and TRBJ2-2, with 9 bases that match TRBD2. The CDR3 runs 14 residues. V shed 3 bases and J 3 bases; nucleotides not matched to a gene: 2. Germline CDR1 is SQVTM and CDR2 is ANQGSEA. The CDR3 is CSVDLAGYTGELFF. The DNA for the CDR3 is TGCAGCGTTGACCTAGCGGGGTACACCGGGGAGCTGTTTTTT.

This clonotype was recorded many times. The chain combines TRBV20-1 with TRBJ2-1; unclear D gene. V was cut by 6 bases and J by 4 bases, with 22 bases left in between. In germline, CDR1 is DFQATT, CDR2 SNEGSKA (reference sequence). This CDR3 contains 16 residues. The CDR3 DNA reads TGCAGTGCGACCGACGGGCAGCGTGGAGATTACAATGAGCAGTTCTTC. It is translated as CSATDGQRGDYNEQFF.

This clonotype was detected a few times. This chain joins TRBV5-1 and TRBJ1-1; no clear D. The CDR3 is made up of 15 amino acids. The germline V and J ends were trimmed by 1 base and 4 bases, with 14 bases remaining between them. From germline, CDR1 is SGHRS and CDR2 YFSETQ. The CDR3, as DNA: TGCGCCAGCAGCTTGTGGCCTGACTTAGGCACTGAAGCTTTCTTT. It codes for CASSLWPDLGTEAFF. The whole variable domain, remainder taken from reference TRBV5-1 and TRBJ1-1, is KAGVTQTPRYLIKTRGQQVTLSCSPISGHRSVSWYQQTPGQGLQFLFEYFSETQRNKGNFPGRFSGRQFSNSRSEMNVSTLELGDSALYLCASSLWPDLGTEAFFGQGTRLTVV.

This clonotype was picked up a small number of times. This chain links TRBV11-1 with TRBJ1-2; D is undetermined. The CDR3 consists of 13 residues. Germline CDR1 is SGHAT and CDR2 is FQDESV (reference sequence). Deletions cut 0 bases from V and 8 bases from J, with 10 bases between. The CDR3 sequence is CASSLAEARGYTF. The DNA for the CDR3 is TGTGCCAGCAGCTTAGCGGAAGCACGAGGCTACACCTTC.

The chain carries TRBV12-3 or TRBV12-4 and TRBJ2-1; 8 positions agree with TRBD2. V gave up 5 bases and J gave up 10 bases; unmatched junction bases: 13. The CDR3 has 15 amino acids. The CDR3 coding sequence is TGTGCCAGCAGTCCTCCCCGGGGGGGCCCAGGAGAGCAGTTCTTC. Protein product: CASSPPRGGPGEQFF.

The gene calls are TRBV14 and TRBJ2-1; the match to TRBD2 covers 13 bases. The CDR3 is made up of 20 amino acids. Germline V lookup: CDR1 SGHDN, CDR2 FVKESK. With V trimmed by 4 bases and J by 2 bases, 14 bases remained unmatched. This CDR3 reads CASSRRTSGSRGGTYNEQFF. The CDR3 DNA reads as TGTGCCAGCAGCCGAAGGACTAGCGGGAGTAGAGGGGGGACCTACAATGAGCAGTTCTTC.

This clonotype was detected a few times. This sequence joins TRBV25-1 and TRBJ1-2, with 8 bases lining up with TRBD1. Germline CDR1 MGHDK, CDR2 SYGVNS. The V gene end was trimmed by 8 bases and the J gene end by 7 bases; junction bases not matched to a gene: 6. The CDR3 runs 12 residues. The CDR3 coding sequence is TGTGCCAGCCTAGGACAGGGAGGTGGCTACACCTTC. It is translated as CASLGQGGGYTF.

This clonotype was seen only a few times. The V gene is TRBV28, the J gene TRBJ1-1; a weak D match, TRBD1 (5 bases). CDR1 MDHEN and CDR2 SYDVKM come from the germline V gene. This CDR3 is 14 amino acids long. V lost 7 bases and J 1 base, leaving 13 bases between the germline ends. This CDR3 is CASKRDPRNTEAFF. CDR3 nucleotide sequence: TGTGCCAGCAAGCGGGACCCGAGGAACACTGAAGCTTTCTTT.

This chain uses TRBV18 with TRBJ2-3, with TRBD2 matching over 7 bases. The CDR3 is made up of 17 amino acids. After removal of 3 bases from V and 5 bases from J, the junction contained 14 bases not matched to a gene. Per the germline V gene, CDR1 is KGHSH and CDR2 is LQKENI. Here the CDR3 DNA reads TGTGCCAGCTCACCTCGACTAGCCAGACTTGAGGGAGATACGCAGTATTTT. Protein product: CASSPRLARLEGDTQYF.

This clonotype was found a few times. The CDR3 protein is CASSWTSGGLHTSTDTQYF. The CDR3 region has the DNA TGTGCCAGCAGCTGGACTAGCGGGGGCCTTCATACTAGCACAGATACGCAGTATTTT. The gene calls are TRBV12-3 or TRBV12-4 and TRBJ2-3, with TRBD2 matching over 13 bases. The CDR3 is made up of 19 amino acids. J was trimmed by 0 bases and V by 6 bases; bases with no gene match: 12.

The gene calls are TRBV12-5 and TRBJ2-3; D is ambiguous. V was shortened by 3 bases and J by 2 bases, with 6 bases between the two germline ends. This CDR3 is 13 amino acids long. Germline V gene sequence: CDR1 LGHNT, CDR2 FRNRAP. CDR3 loop: CASGFYDTDTQYF. The CDR3 DNA follows: TGTGCTAGTGGTTTTTACGACACAGATACGCAGTATTTT.

This clonotype was observed at least ten times. The genes are TRBV4-1 and TRBJ2-7; D possibly corresponds to TRBD1 (5 bases). Germline CDR1 reads MGHRA; CDR2 reads YSYEKL. V lost 4 bases and J lost 4, with 14 bases in between. The CDR3 is made up of 14 amino acids. The CDR3 reads CASSPQGGQYEQYF. The CDR3 DNA is TGCGCCAGCAGCCCCCAGGGCGGTCAGTACGAGCAGTACTTC.

This chain connects TRBV6-1 to TRBJ2-7; D is perhaps TRBD1 or TRBD2 (5 bases each). CDR3 length: 14 amino acids. Germline V gene data show CDR1 as MNHNS and CDR2 as SASEGT. The germline V and J ends were trimmed by 7 bases and 4 bases, with 17 bases remaining between them. The CDR3, as DNA: TGTGCCAGCACCCCACCGGGACCACTATACGAGCAGTACTTC. It specifies CASTPPGPLYEQYF.

This clonotype was observed a handful of times. This chain connects TRBV6-6 to TRBJ2-7; D may be TRBD2 (5 bases). The length of the CDR3 is 13 residues. Germline V gene data show CDR1 as MNHNY and CDR2 as SVGAGI (reference sequence). V was pared by 5 bases and J by 6 bases, with 14 bases between. The CDR3 DNA reads TGTGCCAGCAGTGATCGACCCCGGGGCGAGCAGTACTTC. Protein sequence: CASSDRPRGEQYF.

There are many counts of this clonotype. For the CDR3, the DNA is TGTGCCACCAGTGATTTGCCCGGGGACAGAAAGTATTTT. Amino acid sequence: CATSDLPGDRKYF. The V gene is TRBV24-1, the J gene TRBJ2-3; TRBD1 agrees at 7 bases. The V and J ends lost 0 bases and 13 bases, in that order; junction bases with no gene match: 6. Germline assignment: CDR1 KGHDR and CDR2 SFDVKD. The CDR3 has 13 residues.

The chain employs TRBV6-1 and TRBJ1-3; 7 positions agree with TRBD1. V was pared by 7 bases and J by 4 bases, with 7 bases of the junction left unmatched. Germline V CDR1 and CDR2: MNHNS, SASEGT. The CDR3 consists of 14 residues. CDR3 loop: CASTTGATGNTIYF. The CDR3 nucleotides read TGTGCCAGCACCACAGGGGCGACCGGAAACACCATATATTTT.

The CDR3 protein is CASSSAGSGQGDEKLFF. The CDR3 nucleotides read TGTGCCAGCAGTTCAGCCGGGAGTGGACAGGGAGATGAAAAACTGTTTTTT. J is TRBJ1-4 and V is TRBV28, with 8 positions matching TRBD1. The CDR3 spans 17 residues. V was clipped by 4 bases and J by 6 bases; unmatched bases: 13. In germline, CDR1 is MDHEN, CDR2 SYDVKM.

The J gene is TRBJ2-1, the V gene TRBV7-9; TRBD1 is a possible D gene (6 bases). Germline loops: CDR1 SEHNR, CDR2 FQNEAQ (reference sequence). Between the trimmed V and J ends, which lost 4 bases and 10 bases, there was a span of 14 bases. This CDR3 is built from 13 residues. The CDR3 nucleotides are TGTGCCAGCAGCTCAGGGGCGGGTCCAGAGCAGTTCTTC. Encoded protein: CASSSGAGPEQFF.

In its sample, this clonotype was seen a few times. This chain connects TRBV29-1 to TRBJ1-4, with D maybe TRBD1 (6 bases). Deletions cut 4 bases from V and 8 bases from J, with 14 bases between. CDR1 and CDR2 from the germline V gene are SQVTM and ANQGSEA. CDR3 length equals 13 residues. The CDR3 spells CSVVSQGNEKLFF. CDR3 nucleotide sequence: TGCAGCGTTGTAAGCCAGGGGAACGAAAAACTGTTTTTT. The full variable domain, with the rest looked up from reference TRBV29-1 and TRBJ1-4, is SAVISQKPSRDICQRGTSLTIQCQVDSQVTMMFWYRQQPGQSLTLIATANQGSEATYESGFVIDKFPISRPNLTFSTLTVSNMSPEDSSIYLCSVVSQGNEKLFFGSGTQLSVL.

V is TRBV12-3 or TRBV12-4 and J is TRBJ2-3, with no clear D. The CDR3 has 12 amino acids. Trimming shortened V by 1 base and J by 8 bases, and 7 bases separated the two germline ends. The CDR3 spells CASSLDTRTQYF. As DNA, the CDR3 is TGTGCCAGCAGTTTAGATACGCGTACGCAGTATTTT.

This clonotype was counted between two and nine times. The chain joins TRBV7-9 to TRBJ1-1; 7 nucleotides agree with TRBD1. This CDR3 is 17 amino acids long. Trimming removed 2 bases from V and 0 bases from J; junction bases left unmatched: 9. Germline V gene lookup returns CDR1 SEHNR and CDR2 FQNEAQ (reference sequence). Written as DNA, the CDR3 is TGTGCCAGCAGCTTAATGCCAGGGGGGCTACTGAACACTGAAGCTTTCTTT. Amino acid sequence: CASSLMPGGLLNTEAFF.

The genes are TRBV28 and TRBJ1-2; possible D gene TRBD1, 5 bases. Between the trimmed V and J ends, which lost 6 bases and 4 bases, there was a span of 15 bases. This CDR3 spans 14 amino acids. Germline CDR1 is MDHEN and CDR2 is SYDVKM. The CDR3, as DNA: TGTGCCAGCAGAAACCTCGGAGGGGTCTATGGCTACACCTTC. Its translation is CASRNLGGVYGYTF.